Below, 19 T cell receptor beta chains from the same sample are listed, as sequenced in a study of cytomegalovirus exposure and HLA in healthy donors. The PCR ran on 60 Vbeta and 13 Jbeta primers. Clones were read by immunoSEQ multiplex PCR, and TCRdb kept only the in-frame ones, dropping some. The sample lists about 200,000 clones; roughly 83% were seen once. The source material was PBMCs. The receptors here all came from a girl aged 10-17 years in good health and CMV-seronegative.

This sequence joins TRBV7-2 and TRBJ2-7, with 7 bases lining up with TRBD2. Unmatched junction bases numbered 16, after V lost 7 bases and J lost 7 bases. The CDR3 spans 15 residues. The germline V gene has CDR1 SGHTA and CDR2 FQGNSA. The CDR3: CASTYLKIAGGEQYF. CDR3 bases: TGTGCCAGCACCTACCTAAAAATAGCGGGTGGTGAGCAGTACTTC.

The count of this clone is one. The chain has TRBV30 and TRBJ2-1; 9 nucleotides agree with TRBD2. The ends lost 1 base at V and 2 bases at J; junction bases unmatched: 3. CDR3 length: 15 residues. In germline, CDR1 is GTSNPN, CDR2 SVGIG (reference sequence). In nucleotides, the CDR3 is TGTGCCTGGAGTGCTCTAGCGGGACCCTACAATGAGCAGTTCTTC. Translation gives CAWSALAGPYNEQFF.

This chain connects TRBV15 to TRBJ1-2, with 8 positions matching TRBD1. The J segment lost 7 bases and the V segment lost 0 bases, leaving 13 bases of the junction unmatched. CDR1 is LNHNV, CDR2 YYDKDF, per germline (reference sequence). The CDR3 extends over 17 amino acids. The CDR3 is CATSRDLPGTGPGGYTF. The DNA of the CDR3 is TGTGCCACCAGCAGAGATTTACCCGGGACAGGACCGGGTGGCTACACCTTC.

The chain employs TRBV28 and TRBJ2-7; TRBD1 agrees at 11 bases. Trimming took 5 bases from V and 5 from J; bases not matched to a gene: 11. In germline, CDR1 is MDHEN, CDR2 SYDVKM. This CDR3 comprises 16 residues. In DNA, the CDR3 is TGTGCCAGCAGTCCCGCCGGACAGGGGGCACGGCACGAGCAGTACTTC. Protein product: CASSPAGQGARHEQYF. Together with reference TRBV28 and TRBJ2-7, the CDR3 gives the full variable domain: DVKVTQSSRYLVKRTGEKVFLECVQDMDHENMFWYRQDPGLGLRLIYFSYDVKMKEKGDIPEGYSVSREKKERFSLILESASTNQTSMYLCASSPAGQGARHEQYFGPGTRLTVT.

This clone was recorded only once. The V gene is TRBV7-8, the J gene TRBJ2-3; weak D call: TRBD1 (6 bases). V dropped 5 bases and J dropped 3 bases, with 18 bases sitting between them. The CDR3 loop spans 16 amino acids. Germline lookup yields CDR1 SGHVS and CDR2 FQNEAQ. The CDR3 DNA sequence: TGTGCCAGCAGCCACCGACAGGCCTTGATTACAGATACGCAGTATTTT. This encodes CASSHRQALITDTQYF.

The chain joins TRBV27 to TRBJ1-2; tentatively, D is TRBD1 (6 bases). Trimming took 6 bases from V and 2 from J, leaving 10 bases between them. This CDR3 comprises 13 residues. CDR1 and CDR2 from the germline V gene are MNHEY and SMNVEV (reference sequence). CDR3 residues: CASSRTVNYGYTF. The CDR3 nucleotides are TGTGCCAGCAGCCGGACAGTAAACTATGGCTACACCTTC.

The rearrangement links TRBV5-1 to TRBJ2-3, with TRBD1 matching over 7 bases. This CDR3 spans 14 amino acids. Per the germline V gene, CDR1 is SGHRS and CDR2 is YFSETQ. The junction had 3 bases not matched to a gene; V was cut back by 0 bases and J by 5 bases. DNA for the CDR3: TGCGCCAGCAGCTTGGGAGGGGGCGAAGATACGCAGTATTTT. It encodes CASSLGGGEDTQYF.

The chain combines TRBV2 with TRBJ2-7; tentative D call: TRBD2 (5 bases). The CDR3 covers 15 residues. Germline lookup yields CDR1 SNHLY and CDR2 FYNNEI. Trimming stripped 10 bases from V and 0 bases from J, with 19 bases between. In nucleotides, the CDR3 is TGTGCCACCGACCTACATCAAGGGAGCTCCTACGAGCAGTACTTC. Translating gives CATDLHQGSSYEQYF.

The chain is built from TRBV6-1 and TRBJ1-1; D gene uncertain. This CDR3 spans 14 amino acids. The V end was cut by 7 bases, the J end by 5 bases, with 17 bases between. Germline assignment: CDR1 MNHNS and CDR2 SASEGT. Written as DNA, the CDR3 is TGTGCCAGCAAAACTACAAAAGATAGGACTGAAGCTTTCTTT. This encodes CASKTTKDRTEAFF.

V and J are TRBV15 and TRBJ2-5, with 7 bases that match TRBD2. This CDR3 region has 15 residues. Germline V lookup: CDR1 LNHNV, CDR2 YYDKDF (reference sequence). With 5 bases clipped from V and 3 bases from J, the junction kept 9 bases outside the gene matches. In nucleotides, the CDR3 is TGTGCCACCAGCGGTTCTAGCGGATTAAAAGAGACCCAGTACTTC. This gives the protein CATSGSSGLKETQYF.

As DNA, the CDR3 is TGTGCCAGCAGTTTGGGAGGGGAGGGGGGCACTGAAGCTTTCTTT. This sequence encodes CASSLGGEGGTEAFF. The rearrangement links TRBV28 to TRBJ1-1; D perhaps matches TRBD1 (6 bases). The CDR3 has 15 amino acids. The germline V gene has CDR1 MDHEN and CDR2 SYDVKM. V was cut by 3 bases and J by 4 bases, with 15 bases left in between.

The chain links TRBV27 to TRBJ2-1; TRBD2 matches at 9 bases. There are 15 residues in the CDR3. J lost 6 bases, V lost 10 bases, and 13 bases had no gene match. Germline V lookup: CDR1 MNHEY, CDR2 SMNVEV (reference sequence). CDR3 sequence (DNA): TGTGCCACCCTTGTGGCGGGAGGGAGTGGCAATGAGCAGTTCTTC. Translating gives CATLVAGGSGNEQFF.

The V gene is TRBV28, the J gene TRBJ2-1, with 8 positions matching TRBD1. The CDR3 contains 19 residues. J was trimmed by 2 bases and V by 3 bases; bases with no gene match: 15. Germline lookup yields CDR1 MDHEN and CDR2 SYDVKM. The CDR3 here is CASSFPPGQGKFTYNEQFF. CDR3 in DNA: TGTGCCAGCAGTTTTCCCCCCGGACAGGGAAAGTTCACCTACAATGAGCAGTTCTTC.

This clone was counted once. The chain is built from TRBV6-4 and TRBJ2-3; D uncertain. CDR3 length: 13 residues. In germline, CDR1 is MRHNA, CDR2 SNTAGT. Between the trimmed V and J ends, which lost 4 bases and 2 bases, there was a span of 7 bases. The CDR3 sequence is CASSGQNTDTQYF. The DNA for the CDR3 is TGTGCCAGCAGTGGACAAAACACAGATACGCAGTATTTT.

V is TRBV7-9 and J is TRBJ1-1; D unresolved. The CDR3 is made up of 13 amino acids. V shed 5 bases and J shed 4 bases, with 11 bases lying between them. CDR1 is SEHNR, CDR2 FQNEAQ, per germline (reference sequence). The CDR3 loop reads CASSPPGSTEAFF. CDR3 nucleotides: TGTGCCAGCAGCCCTCCGGGGTCCACTGAAGCTTTCTTT.

This clone was picked up one time. V is TRBV30 and J is TRBJ1-1; D gene unclear. This CDR3 has 15 amino acids. Germline V CDR1 and CDR2: GTSNPN, SVGIG (reference sequence). Trimming stripped 2 bases from V and 4 bases from J, with 17 bases between. The CDR3 bases are TGTGCCTGGAGTACGGGAGATTTAATGGGCACTGAAGCTTTCTTT. Protein product: CAWSTGDLMGTEAFF.

The rearrangement joins TRBV5-1 to TRBJ2-1; 11 bases line up with TRBD2. Germline lookup yields CDR1 SGHRS and CDR2 YFSETQ. The CDR3 length is 16 residues. V dropped 4 bases and J dropped 2; count of bases not matched to a gene: 5. Here the CDR3 reads CASSPTSGGAYNEQFF. The CDR3 nucleotides are TGCGCCAGCAGCCCTACTAGCGGGGGAGCCTACAATGAGCAGTTCTTC.

This clone was seen just once. The chain couples TRBV11-2 to TRBJ1-1; 8 bases are a match to TRBD1. The ends lost 1 base at V and 7 bases at J; junction bases unmatched: 5. The CDR3 is made up of 14 amino acids. Germline loops: CDR1 SGHAT, CDR2 FQNNGV. In DNA form, the CDR3 reads TGTGCCAGCAGCTTAGGGACAGGGAGTGATGAAGCTTTCTTT. This codes for CASSLGTGSDEAFF.

This rearrangement joins TRBV5-1 to TRBJ2-7; possibly TRBD1 for D (6 bases). The CDR3 extends over 14 amino acids. Germline V CDR1 and CDR2: SGHRS, YFSETQ. V lost 4 bases and J 2 bases, leaving 13 bases between the germline ends. The DNA for the CDR3 is TGCGCCAGCAGCCTTTCGACAGGAACCTACGAGCAGTACTTC. Translating gives CASSLSTGTYEQYF.